In its sample, the clone carrying this T cell receptor (beta chain) was seen a few times. Data came from immunoSEQ multiplex PCR; TCRdb stores just in-frame clones and leaves some out. The table includes 200,000 to 250,000 clones, 85% to 90% detected once. The CDR3 sequence is 12 residues long. Germline values: CDR1 MGHDK, CDR2 SYGVNS. V was trimmed by 6 bases and J by 8 bases, leaving 10 bases between them. These data come from a study of blood T cell repertoires in COVID-19. Study context: Spain, Italy and the United States supplied samples that represented acute and convalescent COVID-19.

Sequenced sample: PBMCs or T cells enriched from blood (not recorded which). This TCR derives from a woman aged 50 to 65 in a cohort exposed to, infected with or recovered from COVID-19 (not recorded which). This sequence joins TRBV25-1 and TRBJ1-4; D is perhaps TRBD1 (6 bases). CDR3 region: CASSRGEEKLFF. The CDR3, as DNA: TGTGCCAGCAGCAGGGGAGAAGAAAAACTGTTTTTT.